This T cell receptor (beta chain) was captured in a study of identical twins. This clonotype has a handful of counts. TCRdb re-called the 5' RACE reads through MiXCR, storing one row per CDR3 protein. The repertoire has fewer than 550,000 distinct CDR3 sequences, roughly 13% of them found once; the top ten carry approximately 1%. With 3 bases clipped from V and 13 bases from J, the junction kept 12 bases outside the gene matches. CDR1 SGHTA and CDR2 FQGNSA come from the germline V gene. This CDR3 contains 14 residues. The same sample was also studied in work on yellow fever vaccine responses in identical twins.

The sample taken for sequencing was CD4+ T cells sorted from blood. The chain employs TRBV7-2 and TRBJ2-3; 8 nucleotides align to TRBD2. The sequence was obtained from a woman under 30 in good health. CDR3 coding DNA: TGTGCCAGCAGCTTCGTAGCGTTCGGGGGGGCCAAGTATTTT. It encodes CASSFVAFGGAKYF. Full variable domain (missing parts from reference TRBV7-2 and TRBJ2-3): GAGVSQSPSNKVTEKGKDVELRCDPISGHTALYWYRQSLGQGLEFLIYFQGNSAPDKSGLPSDRFSAERTGGSVSTLTIQRTQQEDSAVYLCASSFVAFGGAKYFGPGTRLTVL.